Each of the 13 T cell receptor beta chains below was sequenced from the same sample in a study of shared clonotypes between healthy human individuals (TCRdb year 2020). The method behind the library was the immunoSEQ multiplex PCR assay. In its TCRdb copy, this immuneACCESS table keeps in-frame sequences only and misses some clones. Where compared with another copy, unresolved V genes explain less than half of these, and the others have no known cause. This sample has almost 750,000 clones in its table, and 72% of those were observed once. The ten largest clones represent more than 1.5% of the sample. The sequencing sample was made of memory CD4+ T cells sorted from blood. The label giving this sample's cell subset or site can be read as: CD45RA-negative fraction. The origin of the receptors is a woman aged 25 to 39 in good health.

The chain links TRBV19 to TRBJ2-2, with 7 bases matching TRBD2. The length of the CDR3 is 15 residues. Germline V gene lookup returns CDR1 LNHDA and CDR2 SQIVND (reference sequence). V lost 7 bases and J lost 5; bases outside the gene matches: 10. In DNA, the CDR3 is TGTGCCAGTACTCGGCGGACTAGAGGTACCGGGGAGCTGTTTTTT. This translates into CASTRRTRGTGELFF.

The chain employs TRBV18 and TRBJ1-1; D perhaps matches TRBD1 (6 bases). The CDR3 sequence is 16 residues long. V was pared by 3 bases and J by 0 bases, with 14 bases between. Germline CDR1 reads KGHSH; CDR2 reads LQKENI. CDR3 coding DNA: TGTGCCAGCTCACCCCAGAAACAGGGAATGAACACTGAAGCTTTCTTT. Translated, it gives CASSPQKQGMNTEAFF.

The V and J genes are TRBV6-5 and TRBJ2-1; 10 bases line up with TRBD2. The V gene's germline CDR1 is MNHEY and CDR2 SVGAGI. Unmatched junction bases numbered 6, after V lost 6 bases and J lost 4 bases. This CDR3 spans 15 amino acids. CDR3 region: CASRSLAGGYNEQFF. The CDR3 DNA reads as TGTGCCAGCAGGTCCTTAGCGGGAGGATACAATGAGCAGTTCTTC.

The CDR3 DNA sequence: TGTGCCAGCGAACCTCTAGCGGGGGGGACCTACAATGAGCAGTTCTTC. Protein sequence: CASEPLAGGTYNEQFF. The V call is TRBV11-2, the J call TRBJ2-1, with 12 bases that match TRBD2. The CDR3 runs 16 residues. Trimming took 8 bases from V and 2 from J; bases not matched to a gene: 7. Germline values: CDR1 SGHAT, CDR2 FQNNGV. The complete variable domain, with remaining parts taken from reference TRBV11-2 and TRBJ2-1, reads EAGVAQSPRYKIIEKRQSVAFWCNPISGHATLYWYQQILGQGPKLLIQFQNNGVVDDSQLPKDRFSAERLKGVDSTLKIQPAKLEDSAVYLCASEPLAGGTYNEQFFGPGTRLTVL.

The V and J genes are TRBV11-3 and TRBJ1-2; 7 nucleotides agree with TRBD1. The CDR3 is made up of 14 amino acids. Germline CDR1 is SGHNT and CDR2 is YENEEA. The ends lost 1 base at V and 4 bases at J; junction bases unmatched: 3. The CDR3 sequence is CASSLATGTYGYTF. CDR3 nucleotide sequence: TGTGCCAGCAGCTTAGCGACAGGGACCTATGGCTACACCTTC.

The rearrangement joins TRBV6-5 to TRBJ1-4, with TRBD1 as a possible D gene (5 bases). Trimming took 6 bases from V and 5 from J, leaving 13 bases between them. Germline V lookup: CDR1 MNHEY, CDR2 SVGAGI. This CDR3 is 14 amino acids long. The CDR3 DNA is TGTGCCAGCAGCATCAGCGGGGGGAATGAAAAACTGTTTTTT. Its protein is CASSISGGNEKLFF.

V usage is TRBV6-5 and J usage is TRBJ2-2; 10 nucleotides agree with TRBD1. The junction had 2 bases not matched to a gene; V was cut back by 2 bases and J by 5 bases. The germline V gene has CDR1 MNHEY and CDR2 SVGAGI. The CDR3 has 15 amino acids. CDR3 amino acids: CASSYRDRGTGELFF. The DNA for the CDR3 is TGTGCCAGCAGTTACCGGGACAGGGGAACCGGGGAGCTGTTTTTT.

The chain links TRBV4-1 to TRBJ2-3; D is unclear. Per the germline V gene, CDR1 is MGHRA and CDR2 is YSYEKL. V lost 1 base and J lost 6, with 11 bases in between. The CDR3 has 14 residues. The CDR3 sequence: CASSQVGSRDTQYF. The CDR3 nucleotides read TGCGCCAGCAGCCAAGTTGGGTCACGGGATACGCAGTATTTT.

The table lists this clone with a few counts. The chain joins TRBV28 to TRBJ1-2, with D maybe TRBD1 (5 bases). V lost 1 base, J lost 3 bases, and 12 bases lay in between. This CDR3 comprises 15 residues. CDR1 and CDR2 (germline): MDHEN, SYDVKM. The DNA of the CDR3 is TGTGCCAGCAGTTTATCATGGGGCCACCACTATGGCTACACCTTC. Amino acid sequence: CASSLSWGHHYGYTF.

The rearrangement joins TRBV29-1 to TRBJ1-6; TRBD1 might be the D (5 bases). V lost 4 bases and J lost 6, with 7 bases in between. Germline loops: CDR1 SQVTM, CDR2 ANQGSEA. The CDR3 is 12 residues long. In DNA, the CDR3 is TGCAGCGTTGGGGACCGTAATTCACCCCTCCACTTT. This sequence encodes CSVGDRNSPLHF.

This clone was observed a few times. This chain joins TRBV29-1 and TRBJ2-5; D is undetermined. CDR1 SQVTM and CDR2 ANQGSEA come from the germline V gene. This CDR3 is 11 amino acids long. Trimming left V 3 bases short and J 11 bases short, with 13 bases between. The CDR3 spells CSVESDVKQYF. Here the CDR3 DNA reads TGCAGCGTTGAGTCCGATGTCAAGCAGTACTTC.

V gene TRBV28 combines with J gene TRBJ2-2; D is ambiguous. CDR3 size: 18 residues. With 6 bases removed from V and 4 bases from J, the gap between germline ends came to 24 bases. Germline V gene lookup returns CDR1 MDHEN and CDR2 SYDVKM. The CDR3 is CASSPNTWDPDATGELFF. In DNA, the CDR3 is TGTGCCAGCAGCCCGAATACGTGGGATCCGGACGCCACCGGGGAGCTGTTTTTT.

The chain uses TRBV10-3 and TRBJ2-3; the match to TRBD2 covers 9 bases. The CDR3 consists of 13 residues. Per germline, CDR1 ENHRY and CDR2 SYGVKD. V shed 10 bases and J 2 bases; nucleotides not matched to a gene: 4. For the CDR3, the DNA is TGTGCCAACGCGGGGGGGACCACAGATACGCAGTATTTT. Protein product: CANAGGTTDTQYF.